The 24 T cell receptor beta chains in this list originate from one sample, sequenced in a study of blood T cell repertoires in COVID-19. Profiled with immunoSEQ multiplex PCR; TCRdb holds only in-frame clones, not every one. The sample shows more than 150,000 clones, around four fifths of them seen only once. Sample: peripheral blood. The origin of the receptors is a woman aged 40 to 50 with acute or convalescent COVID-19.

This clone was observed once. CDR3 coding DNA: TGTGCCTGGAGTATCGGGGAATTCGATTTGGTGCGAGGCTACACCTTC. Protein sequence: CAWSIGEFDLVRGYTF. V gene TRBV30 combines with J gene TRBJ1-2, with unresolved D. Trimming shortened V by 2 bases and J by 8 bases, and 24 bases separated the two germline ends. The germline gives CDR1 GTSNPN, CDR2 SVGIG (reference sequence). There are 16 residues in the CDR3.

The chain recombines TRBV7-8 with TRBJ1-6; tentative D call: TRBD1 (6 bases). V was cut by 3 bases and J by 10 bases, with 16 bases left in between. There are 15 residues in the CDR3. CDR1 and CDR2 (germline): SGHVS, FQNEAQ. The CDR3 loop is CASSFRLGAKSPLHF. The CDR3 DNA reads TGTGCCAGCAGCTTTCGTCTGGGGGCGAAGTCACCCCTCCACTTT.

The CDR3, as DNA: TGTGCCAGCAGTTTCTCGGGAGGCACTGAAGCTTTCTTT. Protein: CASSFSGGTEAFF. The V call is TRBV12-3 or TRBV12-4, the J call TRBJ1-1; the D is unclear. Trimming took 3 bases from V and 4 from J, leaving 9 bases between them. The CDR3 contains 13 residues.

The chain joins TRBV24-1 to TRBJ1-2; 7 bases map to TRBD1. Germline V lookup: CDR1 KGHDR, CDR2 SFDVKD. Losses at the gene ends were 4 bases for V and 5 bases for J; bases not matched to a gene: 9. CDR3 length equals 15 residues. CDR3 nucleotide sequence: TGTGCCACCAGTGACCCTAGACAGGGATCTTATGGCTACACCTTC. Its protein product is CATSDPRQGSYGYTF.

The gene calls are TRBV7-2 and TRBJ2-1; 9 bases are shared with TRBD2. V lost 6 bases to trimming and J lost 5 bases; unmatched junction nucleotides: 8. This CDR3 spans 15 amino acids. From germline, CDR1 is SGHTA and CDR2 FQGNSA. The DNA for the CDR3 is TGTGCCAGCAGTCTGACTAGCGGCGTCCACAATGAGCAGTTCTTC. It yields the protein CASSLTSGVHNEQFF.

The chain combines TRBV13 with TRBJ2-2; perhaps TRBD2 as D (6 bases). The CDR3 length is 17 residues. Per the germline V gene, CDR1 is PRHDT and CDR2 is FYEKMQ (reference sequence). V was pared by 1 base and J by 1 base, with 13 bases between. The CDR3 region is CASSLVRGGENTGELFF. In nucleotides, the CDR3 is TGTGCCAGCAGCTTAGTCCGGGGCGGGGAGAACACCGGGGAGCTGTTTTTT.

The DNA for the CDR3 is TGTGCCAGCAGTTTATTCGGACAGGGCTCCTACGAGCAGTACTTC. This sequence encodes CASSLFGQGSYEQYF. The chain employs TRBV28 and TRBJ2-7; 8 bases are a match to TRBD1. V gave up 1 base and J gave up 0 bases; unmatched junction bases: 2. The germline V gene encodes CDR1 MDHEN and CDR2 SYDVKM. The CDR3 contains 15 residues.

The chain carries TRBV28 and TRBJ1-2; tentative D call: TRBD1 (5 bases). Between the trimmed V and J ends, which lost 7 bases and 4 bases, there was a span of 16 bases. The CDR3 has 14 residues. Germline loops: CDR1 MDHEN, CDR2 SYDVKM. As DNA, the CDR3 is TGTGCCAGCACCCTAAGGGCAGGGCTCTATGGCTACACCTTC. It encodes CASTLRAGLYGYTF.

The V gene is TRBV6-2 or TRBV6-3, the J gene TRBJ2-1, with 9 bases lining up with TRBD2. The CDR3 length is 21 residues. The germline V gene has CDR1 MNHEY and CDR2 SVGEGT. The V gene end was trimmed by 3 bases and the J gene end by 1 base; junction bases not matched to a gene: 19. The CDR3 DNA reads as TGTGCCAGCAGTTATCGCCGGGGAAGGACTAGCGTTTTAAATTCCTACAATGAGCAGTTCTTC. Translating gives CASSYRRGRTSVLNSYNEQFF.

This sequence joins TRBV3-1 (or the pseudogene TRBV3-2) and TRBJ2-3; no firm D call. The CDR3 is made up of 15 amino acids. V was trimmed by 2 bases and J by 4 bases, leaving 13 bases between them. The germline V gene encodes CDR1 LGHDT and CDR2 YNNKEL (reference sequence). CDR3 region: CASSQRQAPSDTQYF. The CDR3 coding sequence is TGTGCCAGCAGCCAAAGACAAGCACCATCAGATACGCAGTATTTT.

This clone occurred once. The chain recombines TRBV2 with TRBJ1-6, with D perhaps matching TRBD1 (5 bases). This CDR3 contains 13 residues. Germline CDR1 and CDR2: SNHLY and FYNNEI. The V and J ends lost 9 bases and 7 bases respectively, with 13 bases between them. This CDR3 reads CARKLRGNSPLHF. CDR3 DNA: TGTGCCAGGAAGTTAAGGGGAAATTCACCCCTCCACTTT.

V and J are TRBV6-6 and TRBJ1-2; 7 bases are a match to TRBD1. There are 14 residues in the CDR3. J gave up 4 bases and V 0 bases, and 2 bases lay outside the gene matches. Looked up from germline, CDR1 is MNHNY and CDR2 is SVGAGI (reference sequence). This CDR3 is CASSYSGGLYGYTF. In DNA, the CDR3 is TGTGCCAGCAGTTACTCAGGGGGCCTCTATGGCTACACCTTC.

The chain is built from TRBV7-8 and TRBJ1-5; tentatively, D is TRBD1 (6 bases). CDR3 size: 16 residues. Trimming pared 3 bases from V and 9 bases from J, leaving 21 bases between. The germline gives CDR1 SGHVS, CDR2 FQNEAQ. Here the CDR3 DNA reads TGTGCCAGCAGCTTGGGGGGGGCAGAAGGGGCCCGGCCCCAGCATTTT. It encodes CASSLGGAEGARPQHF. Using reference TRBV7-8 and TRBJ1-5 for the parts outside the CDR3, the full variable domain is GAGVSQSPRYKVAKRGQDVALRCDPISGHVSLFWYQQALGQGPEFLTYFQNEAQLDKSGLPSDRFFAERPEGSVSTLKIQRTQQEDSAVYLCASSLGGAEGARPQHFGDGTRLSIL.

The genes are TRBV10-3 and TRBJ1-5; maybe TRBD1 (6 bases). The CDR3 contains 15 residues. V lost 0 bases and J 7 bases, leaving 13 bases between the germline ends. Germline V CDR1 and CDR2: ENHRY, SYGVKD. As DNA, the CDR3 is TGTGCCATCAGTGAGTCTGTGGCAGGGGACCAGCCCCAGCATTTT. This encodes CAISESVAGDQPQHF.

This sequence joins TRBV7-9 and TRBJ1-2; the D is unclear. The CDR3 covers 15 residues. The V gene's germline CDR1 is SEHNR and CDR2 FQNEAQ (reference sequence). The V end lost 6 bases, the J end lost 0 bases, and 14 bases lay between the germline ends. This chain's CDR3 is CASRASYWPNYGYTF. The CDR3 region has the DNA TGTGCCAGCAGAGCTAGCTACTGGCCTAACTATGGCTACACCTTC. The complete variable domain, with remaining parts taken from reference TRBV7-9 and TRBJ1-2, reads DTGVSQNPRHKITKRGQNVTFRCDPISEHNRLYWYRQTLGQGPEFLTYFQNEAQLEKSRLLSDRFSAERPKGSFSTLEIQRTEQGDSAMYLCASRASYWPNYGYTFGSGTRLTVV.

The V call is TRBV14, the J call TRBJ2-2; tentatively, D is TRBD1 (5 bases). Trimming removed 2 bases from V and 6 bases from J, with 16 bases in between. In germline, CDR1 is SGHDN, CDR2 FVKESK. The CDR3 has 16 amino acids. CDR3 sequence: CASSQFKTALPGELFF. The CDR3 DNA reads as TGTGCCAGCAGCCAATTTAAGACAGCCCTTCCCGGGGAGCTGTTTTTT.

This clone was seen only once. V gene TRBV6-5 combines with J gene TRBJ1-1; TRBD1 agrees at 7 bases. V shed 6 bases, J shed 1 base, and the junction held 2 bases outside the gene matches. The CDR3 loop spans 13 amino acids. Germline CDR1 and CDR2: MNHEY and SVGAGI. CDR3 in amino acids: CASSRQGNTEAFF. CDR3 DNA sequence: TGTGCCAGCAGCCGACAGGGGAACACTGAAGCTTTCTTT.

This clone occurred a few times. The identical CDR3 is also encoded by other nucleotide sequences in the sample. The rearrangement links TRBV7-2 to TRBJ2-3; D gene ambiguous. The germline V gene has CDR1 SGHTA and CDR2 FQGNSA. V was shortened by 5 bases and J by 5 bases, with 8 bases between the two germline ends. There are 12 residues in the CDR3. This CDR3 reads CASSQALDTQYF. The CDR3 DNA reads TGTGCCAGCAGCCAAGCATTAGATACGCAGTATTTT.

The J gene is TRBJ1-3, the V gene TRBV4-1; a weak D match, TRBD1 (6 bases). Trimming left V 2 bases short and J 0 bases short, with 20 bases between. The CDR3 extends over 19 amino acids. The germline V gene has CDR1 MGHRA and CDR2 YSYEKL. The chain's CDR3 is CASSQKPAAGADSGNTIYF. DNA of the CDR3: TGCGCCAGCAGCCAAAAGCCCGCCGCAGGGGCAGACTCTGGAAACACCATATATTTT.

This clone was recorded only once. V gene TRBV4-1 combines with J gene TRBJ1-1, with 11 bases that match TRBD1. V was clipped by 3 bases and J by 5 bases; unmatched bases: 8. The germline gives CDR1 MGHRA, CDR2 YSYEKL. The CDR3 covers 16 residues. This chain's CDR3 is CASSQQRTGGRTEAFF. DNA of the CDR3: TGCGCCAGCAGCCAGCAAAGGACAGGGGGCAGGACTGAAGCTTTCTTT.

The rearrangement links TRBV11-3 to TRBJ2-2; D is possibly TRBD1 (6 bases). V gave up 2 bases and J gave up 6 bases, with 10 bases separating them. This CDR3 spans 14 amino acids. Germline CDR1 is SGHNT and CDR2 is YENEEA. In DNA form, the CDR3 reads TGTGCCAGCAGCTTATACAGGGTCCCCGGGGAGCTGTTTTTT. As protein: CASSLYRVPGELFF.

This clone was detected only once. The chain joins TRBV18 to TRBJ2-3; 12 nucleotides align to TRBD2. CDR3 size: 15 residues. Germline-derived CDR1 and CDR2 are KGHSH and LQKENI. V shed 5 bases and J 5 bases; nucleotides not matched to a gene: 5. CDR3 DNA sequence: TGTGCCAGCTCATCGGGACTAGCGGGCATAGATACGCAGTATTTT. It codes for CASSSGLAGIDTQYF.

V gene TRBV10-1 combines with J gene TRBJ2-7, with D uncertain. Germline values: CDR1 WNHNN, CDR2 SYGVQD (reference sequence). V lost 3 bases and J 6 bases, leaving 6 bases between the germline ends. The CDR3 contains 11 residues. The CDR3 DNA reads as TGCGCCAGCAGTGATGAGTCCGAGCAGTACTTC. Translated: CASSDESEQYF.

This clone was recorded only once. This chain joins TRBV9 and TRBJ2-7; perhaps TRBD1 as D (5 bases). The CDR3 has 15 residues. Germline assignment: CDR1 SGDLS and CDR2 YYNGEE. V lost 4 bases and J lost 2, with 16 bases in between. CDR3 loop: CASSPKPGPPYEQYF. The CDR3 DNA sequence: TGTGCCAGCAGCCCCAAACCAGGGCCCCCCTACGAGCAGTACTTC. Variable domain in full (rest from reference TRBV9 and TRBJ2-7): DSGVTQTPKHLITATGQRVTLRCSPRSGDLSVYWYQQSLDQGLQFLIQYYNGEERAKGNILERFSAQQFPDLHSELNLSSLELGDSALYFCASSPKPGPPYEQYFGPGTRLTVT.